The 20 T cell receptor beta chains given below trace back to one sample, sequenced in a study of control samples from healthy donors and cancer patients. Measured with immunoSEQ multiplex PCR; TCRdb has only the in-frame clones, and not every one. The sample includes under 200,000 clones, roughly 94% seen only once; the top ten take over 6.5%. The sequenced sample was blood. The receptors derive from a woman in her thirties or forties in good health.

This rearrangement joins TRBV19 to TRBJ2-1; possible D gene TRBD1, 6 bases. The CDR3 is 15 residues long. Germline lookup yields CDR1 LNHDA and CDR2 SQIVND (reference sequence). Trimming cost V 3 bases and J 5 bases, with 14 bases left between them. CDR3 residues: CASSMGRGPHNEQFF. CDR3 coding DNA: TGTGCCAGTAGTATGGGCAGGGGCCCCCACAATGAGCAGTTCTTC.

The CDR3 region has the DNA TGTGCCAGCAGCCAAGAACCGGGTAAAGGGGACTTCTATGGCTACACCTTC. This gives the protein CASSQEPGKGDFYGYTF. The chain links TRBV4-2 to TRBJ1-2; a weak D match, TRBD1 (5 bases). Germline V gene data show CDR1 as LGHNA and CDR2 as YNFKEQ. V lost 0 bases, J lost 4 bases, and 18 bases lay in between. This CDR3 spans 17 amino acids.

This clone was seen a single time. V and J are TRBV19 and TRBJ2-1; 10 bases line up with TRBD2. This CDR3 spans 15 amino acids. V lost 1 base and J lost 9; bases outside the gene matches: 6. CDR1 and CDR2 from the germline V gene are LNHDA and SQIVND (reference sequence). CDR3 nucleotides: TGTGCCAGTAGTATAGCCCAGCGGGGGGGAGTTGAGCAGTTCTTC. This translates into CASSIAQRGGVEQFF.

V gene TRBV14 combines with J gene TRBJ1-6; 7 positions agree with TRBD1. Germline V gene data show CDR1 as SGHDN and CDR2 as FVKESK. J gave up 9 bases and V 2 bases, and 4 bases lay outside the gene matches. There are 14 residues in the CDR3. CDR3 protein: CASSQPGQISPLHF. CDR3 coding DNA: TGTGCCAGCAGCCAACCGGGACAGATTTCACCCCTCCACTTT.

CDR3 nucleotide sequence: TGTGCCAGCAGCACCCCGCGGGGCGGGAGCGAGCAGTTCTTC. Translating it yields CASSTPRGGSEQFF. The gene calls are TRBV7-9 and TRBJ2-1; 7 nucleotides match TRBD2. The CDR3 totals 14 residues. Germline V gene sequence: CDR1 SEHNR, CDR2 FQNEAQ (reference sequence). With 5 bases clipped from V and 10 bases from J, the junction kept 11 bases outside the gene matches.

This chain connects TRBV5-1 to TRBJ2-5; 7 bases line up with TRBD2. The ends lost 4 bases at V and 1 base at J; junction bases unmatched: 10. The CDR3 has 16 amino acids. CDR1 SGHRS and CDR2 YFSETQ come from the germline V gene. CDR3 residues: CASSPAGGGAQETQYF. Here the CDR3 DNA reads TGCGCCAGCAGCCCGGCTGGGGGGGGTGCCCAAGAGACCCAGTACTTC.

The chain employs TRBV7-2 and TRBJ1-3; 7 bases fit TRBD1. With 5 bases clipped from V and 4 bases from J, the junction kept 11 bases outside the gene matches. Germline V gives CDR1 SGHTA, CDR2 FQGNSA. The length of the CDR3 is 16 residues. DNA of the CDR3: TGTGCCAGCAGCCCGAGGGGGCCCGGGTCAGGAAACACCATATATTTT. This gives the protein CASSPRGPGSGNTIYF.

The table lists this clone with a count of one. V is TRBV4-3 and J is TRBJ1-1; no reliable D call. Germline values: CDR1 LGHNA, CDR2 YSLEER. The ends were cut back, 4 bases at V and 6 bases at J, with 9 bases in the middle. This CDR3 region has 12 residues. CDR3 DNA sequence: TGCGCCAGCAGCCCCGGCGGCGCTGAAGCTTTCTTT. This sequence encodes CASSPGGAEAFF.

The chain carries TRBV7-9 and TRBJ2-1; D ambiguous. Germline lookup yields CDR1 SEHNR and CDR2 FQNEAQ (reference sequence). The CDR3 spans 12 residues. V lost 1 base and J 9 bases, leaving 7 bases between the germline ends. This CDR3 reads CASSLEHTEQFF. The CDR3 DNA reads as TGTGCCAGCAGCTTAGAGCATACTGAGCAGTTCTTC.

V is TRBV30 and J is TRBJ2-3; 9 bases line up with TRBD2. V lost 2 bases to trimming and J lost 0 bases; unmatched junction nucleotides: 3. This CDR3 spans 15 amino acids. In germline, CDR1 is GTSNPN, CDR2 SVGIG (reference sequence). The CDR3 loop reads CAWSRTSASTDTQYF. The CDR3 DNA reads as TGTGCCTGGAGTAGGACTAGCGCAAGCACAGATACGCAGTATTTT.

The rearrangement uses TRBV6-5 and TRBJ1-1; D uncertain. V lost 7 bases and J lost 4, with 10 bases in between. The CDR3 runs to 12 residues. Germline CDR1 reads MNHEY; CDR2 reads SVGAGI. The chain's CDR3 is CASTRGGTEAFF. The CDR3 DNA sequence: TGTGCCAGCACCCGGGGTGGCACTGAAGCTTTCTTT.

This chain connects TRBV19 to TRBJ2-7; D is perhaps TRBD1 (5 bases). CDR1 LNHDA and CDR2 SQIVND come from the germline V gene (reference sequence). The CDR3 spans 13 residues. V shed 5 bases and J shed 7 bases, with 15 bases lying between them. In DNA form, the CDR3 reads TGTGCCAGTAGTGTCCAAAAGGGGTCTGAGCAGTACTTC. Translating it yields CASSVQKGSEQYF.

Only a few counts were recorded for this clone. The rearrangement joins TRBV5-1 to TRBJ2-3, with 8 bases lining up with TRBD1. The junction had 6 bases not matched to a gene; V was cut back by 0 bases and J by 0 bases. The germline V gene has CDR1 SGHRS and CDR2 YFSETQ. There are 17 residues in the CDR3. The DNA of the CDR3 is TGCGCCAGCAGCTTGGGGCTGGACAGGGTCAGCACAGATACGCAGTATTTT. Amino acids: CASSLGLDRVSTDTQYF.

V gene TRBV7-9 combines with J gene TRBJ2-7, with D possibly TRBD1 on 6 matching bases. Germline V lookup: CDR1 SEHNR, CDR2 FQNEAQ (reference sequence). The CDR3 spans 13 residues. The V end lost 5 bases, the J end lost 3 bases, and 11 bases lay between the germline ends. The CDR3: CASSPRTVYEQYF. The CDR3 nucleotides read TGTGCCAGCAGCCCCCGGACAGTCTACGAGCAGTACTTC. Supplemented by reference TRBV7-9 and TRBJ2-7, the full variable domain reads DTGVSQNPRHKITKRGQNVTFRCDPISEHNRLYWYRQTLGQGPEFLTYFQNEAQLEKSRLLSDRFSAERPKGSFSTLEIQRTEQGDSAMYLCASSPRTVYEQYFGPGTRLTVT.

The V gene is TRBV6-2 or TRBV6-3, the J gene TRBJ2-4; D may be TRBD1 (6 bases). V was pared by 5 bases and J by 0 bases, with 14 bases between. This CDR3 region has 16 residues. Germline V gives CDR1 MNHEY, CDR2 SVGEGT. The CDR3 DNA is TGTGCCAGCAGTAGACGACAGGCCCTAGCCAAAAACATTCAGTACTTC. The encoded protein is CASSRRQALAKNIQYF.

This chain uses TRBV6-5 with TRBJ2-5; 9 bases match TRBD2. The ends lost 6 bases at V and 5 bases at J; junction bases unmatched: 4. Germline V gene sequence: CDR1 MNHEY, CDR2 SVGAGI. There are 13 residues in the CDR3. In nucleotides, the CDR3 is TGTGCCAGCAGACTAGCGGGTACGGAGACCCAGTACTTC. Its protein is CASRLAGTETQYF.

The chain carries TRBV5-1 and TRBJ1-2; the D is unclear. Germline V gene lookup returns CDR1 SGHRS and CDR2 YFSETQ. V was clipped by 0 bases and J by 8 bases, with 8 bases between them. This CDR3 region has 12 residues. CDR3 in amino acids: CASSLESSGYTF. Written as DNA, the CDR3 is TGCGCCAGCAGCTTGGAAAGTAGCGGCTACACCTTC.

J is TRBJ1-1 and V is TRBV14; tentative D call: TRBD1 (5 bases). V lost 4 bases and J lost 0, with 9 bases in between. Germline-derived CDR1 and CDR2 are SGHDN and FVKESK. The CDR3 spans 14 residues. The CDR3 DNA follows: TGTGCCAGCAGCCCTGGGGGGTTGAACACTGAAGCTTTCTTT. Protein product: CASSPGGLNTEAFF.

Details on this clone: Distinct nucleotide sequences in the sample also encode this CDR3. The J gene is TRBJ1-2, the V gene TRBV30; D uncertain. The CDR3 contains 13 residues. CDR1 GTSNPN and CDR2 SVGIG come from the germline V gene (reference sequence). Between the trimmed V and J ends, which lost 0 bases and 3 bases, there was a span of 8 bases. CDR3 DNA: TGTGCCTGGAGTGTCGACCGAGACTATGGCTACACCTTC. Protein product: CAWSVDRDYGYTF.

The rearrangement joins TRBV6-5 to TRBJ1-1, with 10 bases that match TRBD1. Germline lookup yields CDR1 MNHEY and CDR2 SVGAGI. The CDR3 has 15 amino acids. The V gene end was trimmed by 0 bases and the J gene end by 6 bases; junction bases not matched to a gene: 4. Here the CDR3 DNA reads TGTGCCAGCAGTTACTCGGACAGGGGGAGATCTGAAGCTTTCTTT. Translation gives CASSYSDRGRSEAFF.